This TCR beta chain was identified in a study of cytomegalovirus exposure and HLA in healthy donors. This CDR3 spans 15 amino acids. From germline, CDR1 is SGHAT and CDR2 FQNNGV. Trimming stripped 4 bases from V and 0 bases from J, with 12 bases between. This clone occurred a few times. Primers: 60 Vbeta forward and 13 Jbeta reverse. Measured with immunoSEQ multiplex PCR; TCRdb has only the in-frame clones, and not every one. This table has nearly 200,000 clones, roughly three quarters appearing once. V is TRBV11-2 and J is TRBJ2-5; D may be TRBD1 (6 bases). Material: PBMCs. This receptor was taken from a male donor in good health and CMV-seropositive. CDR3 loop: CASSSGQLYQETQYF. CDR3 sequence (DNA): TGTGCCAGCAGCTCCGGACAGTTGTACCAAGAGACCCAGTACTTC.